This TCR beta chain was identified during a study of pediatric ulcerative colitis. General study findings and limits: A couple of rectal CDR3 clonotypes occurred in all ulcerative colitis patients.

TCRdb keeps only in-frame clones here, not all; method: immunoSEQ multiplex PCR. The table shows roughly 54,000 clones, with about 89% occurring only once. This clone appeared a few times. Its antigen is unknown. The CDR3 has 13 amino acids. The V end was cut by 3 bases, the J end by 3 bases, with 9 bases between. The germline gives CDR1 SNHLY, CDR2 FYNNEI. The sample comprised blood. This TCR was recovered from a boy between 10 and 17 years old who was a control in a study of pediatric ulcerative colitis. The J gene is TRBJ2-7, the V gene TRBV2; D is possibly TRBD2 (5 bases). The chain's CDR3 is CASSESGIYEQYF. The DNA of the CDR3 is TGTGCCAGCAGTGAGTCCGGGATCTACGAGCAGTACTTC.